The TCR beta chain described here comes from a study of post-analysis software for immune sequencing data. Unique molecular identifiers featured in each of the TCR beta cDNA libraries. MiXCR was run by TCRdb on the PCR reads, yielding one entry per CDR3 protein. The top ten hold more than 1.5% of the sample, which has 450,000 to 700,000 distinct CDR3 sequences, around 44% seen once. What was sequenced was blood. The TCR comes from a girl under 18 with multiple sclerosis.

CDR3 nucleotide sequence: TGTGCCACCAGCAGGTCCTCGGGAAATCAGCCCCAGCATTTT. Amino acid sequence: CATSRSSGNQPQHF. The rearrangement links TRBV15 to TRBJ1-5, with D hard to call. V gave up 3 bases and J gave up 4 bases, with 10 bases separating them. The CDR3 covers 14 residues. Germline CDR1 is LNHNV and CDR2 is YYDKDF (reference sequence). Together with reference TRBV15 and TRBJ1-5, the CDR3 gives the full variable domain: DAMVIQNPRYQVTQFGKPVTLSCSQTLNHNVMYWYQQKSSQAPKLLFHYYDKDFNNEADTPDNFQSRRPNTSFCFLDIRSPGLGDTAMYLCATSRSSGNQPQHFGDGTRLSIL.